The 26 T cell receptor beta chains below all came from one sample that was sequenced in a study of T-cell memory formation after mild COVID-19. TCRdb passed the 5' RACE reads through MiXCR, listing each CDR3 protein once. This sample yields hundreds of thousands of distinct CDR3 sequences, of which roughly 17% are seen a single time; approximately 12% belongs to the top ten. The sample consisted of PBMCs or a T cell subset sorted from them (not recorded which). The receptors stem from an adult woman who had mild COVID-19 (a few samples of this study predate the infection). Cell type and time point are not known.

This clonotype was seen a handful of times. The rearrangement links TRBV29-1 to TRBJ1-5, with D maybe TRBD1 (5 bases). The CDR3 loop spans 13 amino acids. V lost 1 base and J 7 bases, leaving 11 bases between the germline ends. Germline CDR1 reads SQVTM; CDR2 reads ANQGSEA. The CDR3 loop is CSVEAGIGQPQHF. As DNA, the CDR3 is TGCAGCGTTGAAGCAGGGATAGGACAGCCCCAGCATTTT. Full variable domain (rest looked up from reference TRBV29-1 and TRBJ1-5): SAVISQKPSRDICQRGTSLTIQCQVDSQVTMMFWYRQQPGQSLTLIATANQGSEATYESGFVIDKFPISRPNLTFSTLTVSNMSPEDSSIYLCSVEAGIGQPQHFGDGTRLSIL.

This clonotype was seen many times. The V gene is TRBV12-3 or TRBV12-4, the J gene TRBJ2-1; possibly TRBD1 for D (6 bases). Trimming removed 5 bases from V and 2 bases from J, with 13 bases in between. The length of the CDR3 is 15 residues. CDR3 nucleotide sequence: TGTGCCAGCAGTCCCGGGACAACCGCCTACAATGAGCAGTTCTTC. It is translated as CASSPGTTAYNEQFF.

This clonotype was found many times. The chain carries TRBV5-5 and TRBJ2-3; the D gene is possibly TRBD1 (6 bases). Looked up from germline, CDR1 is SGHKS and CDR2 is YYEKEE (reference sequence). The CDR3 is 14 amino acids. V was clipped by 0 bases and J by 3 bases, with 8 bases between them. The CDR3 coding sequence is TGTGCCAGCAGCTTGGGGGGGCTTACAGATACGCAGTATTTT. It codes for CASSLGGLTDTQYF.

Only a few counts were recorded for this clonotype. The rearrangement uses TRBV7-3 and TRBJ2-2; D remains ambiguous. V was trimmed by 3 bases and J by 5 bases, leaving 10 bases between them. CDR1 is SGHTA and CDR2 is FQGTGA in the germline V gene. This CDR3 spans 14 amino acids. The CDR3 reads CASSFSFGTGELFF. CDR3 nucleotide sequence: TGTGCCAGCAGCTTTTCGTTTGGGACCGGGGAGCTGTTTTTT.

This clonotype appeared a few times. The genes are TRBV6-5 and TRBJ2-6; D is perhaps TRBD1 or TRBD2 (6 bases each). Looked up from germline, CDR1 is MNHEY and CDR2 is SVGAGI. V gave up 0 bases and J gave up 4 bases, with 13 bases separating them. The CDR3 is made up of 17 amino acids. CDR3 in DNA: TGTGCCAGCAGTTACTCGGATACGGGGGCGGGGGCCAACGTCCTGACTTTC. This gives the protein CASSYSDTGAGANVLTF.

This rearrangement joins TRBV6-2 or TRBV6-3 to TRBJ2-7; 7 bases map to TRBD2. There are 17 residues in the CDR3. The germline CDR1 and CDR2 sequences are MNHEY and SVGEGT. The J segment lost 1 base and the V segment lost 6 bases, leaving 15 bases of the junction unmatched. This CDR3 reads CASSPQIWEGPSYEQYF. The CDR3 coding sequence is TGTGCCAGCAGCCCCCAGATTTGGGAGGGCCCGTCCTACGAGCAGTACTTC.

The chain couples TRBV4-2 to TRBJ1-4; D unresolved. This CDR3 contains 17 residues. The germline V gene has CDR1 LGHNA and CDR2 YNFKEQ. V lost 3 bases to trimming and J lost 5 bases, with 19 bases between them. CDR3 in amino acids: CASSHSGSGRPNEKLFF. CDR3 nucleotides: TGTGCCAGCAGCCACAGCGGGTCGGGCAGGCCCAATGAAAAACTGTTTTTT.

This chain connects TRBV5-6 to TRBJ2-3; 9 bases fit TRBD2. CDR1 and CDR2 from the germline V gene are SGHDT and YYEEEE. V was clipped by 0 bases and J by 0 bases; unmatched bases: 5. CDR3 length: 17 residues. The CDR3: CASSLVTRGGSTDTQYF. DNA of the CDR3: TGTGCCAGCAGCTTGGTAACGCGGGGGGGGAGCACAGATACGCAGTATTTT.

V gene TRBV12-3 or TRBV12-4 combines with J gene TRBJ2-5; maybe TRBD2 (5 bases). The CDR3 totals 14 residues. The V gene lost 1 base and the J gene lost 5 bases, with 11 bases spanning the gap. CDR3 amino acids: CASSLVRGSETQYF. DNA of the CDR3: TGTGCCAGCAGTTTAGTTCGGGGTTCGGAGACCCAGTACTTC.

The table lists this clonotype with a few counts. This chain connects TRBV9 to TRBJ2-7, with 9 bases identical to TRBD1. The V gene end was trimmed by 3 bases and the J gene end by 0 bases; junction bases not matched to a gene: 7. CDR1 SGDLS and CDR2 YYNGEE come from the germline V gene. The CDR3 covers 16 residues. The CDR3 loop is CASSASGTGSSYEQYF. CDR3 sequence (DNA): TGTGCCAGCAGCGCCTCGGGGACAGGGAGCTCCTACGAGCAGTACTTC.

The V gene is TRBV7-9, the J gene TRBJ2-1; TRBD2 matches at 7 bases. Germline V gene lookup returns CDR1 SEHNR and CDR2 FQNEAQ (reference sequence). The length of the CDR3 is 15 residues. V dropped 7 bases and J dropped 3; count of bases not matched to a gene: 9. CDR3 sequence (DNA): TGTGCCAGCACCCGCGGCGGGAGAGTCTACAATGAGCAGTTCTTC. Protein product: CASTRGGRVYNEQFF.

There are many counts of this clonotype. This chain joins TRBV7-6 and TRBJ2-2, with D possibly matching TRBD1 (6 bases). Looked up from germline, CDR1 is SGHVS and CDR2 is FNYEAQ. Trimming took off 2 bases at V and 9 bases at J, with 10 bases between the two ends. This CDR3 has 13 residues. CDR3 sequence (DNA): TGTGCCAGCAGCTTAATTGGGGGCCGGGAGCTGTTTTTT. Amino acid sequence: CASSLIGGRELFF. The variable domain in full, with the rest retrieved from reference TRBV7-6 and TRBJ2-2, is GAGVSQSPRYKVTKRGQDVALRCDPISGHVSLYWYRQALGQGPEFLTYFNYEAQQDKSGLPNDRFSAERPEGSISTLTIQRTEQRDSAMYRCASSLIGGRELFFGEGSRLTVL.

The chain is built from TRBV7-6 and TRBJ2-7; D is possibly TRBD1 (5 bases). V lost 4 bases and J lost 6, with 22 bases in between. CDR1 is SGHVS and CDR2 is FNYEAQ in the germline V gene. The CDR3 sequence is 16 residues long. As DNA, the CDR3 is TGTGCCAGCAGCTCTGTAATATTCAGGCAGGGTCGCGAGCAGTACTTC. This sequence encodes CASSSVIFRQGREQYF.

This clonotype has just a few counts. The CDR3 spells CATSDSLRVATDTQYF. The CDR3 region has the DNA TGTGCCACCAGTGATTCCCTGAGGGTAGCCACAGATACGCAGTATTTT. V gene TRBV24-1 combines with J gene TRBJ2-3, with a weak D call TRBD2 (5 bases). The CDR3 extends over 16 amino acids. The V and J ends lost 2 bases and 2 bases respectively, with 13 bases between them. The germline CDR1 and CDR2 sequences are KGHDR and SFDVKD.

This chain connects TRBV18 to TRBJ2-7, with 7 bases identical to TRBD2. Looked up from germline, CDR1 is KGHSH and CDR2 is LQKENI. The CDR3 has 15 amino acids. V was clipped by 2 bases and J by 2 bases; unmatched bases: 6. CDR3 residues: CASSPGLAETYEQYF. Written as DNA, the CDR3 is TGTGCCAGCTCACCAGGCCTAGCGGAGACCTACGAGCAGTACTTC.

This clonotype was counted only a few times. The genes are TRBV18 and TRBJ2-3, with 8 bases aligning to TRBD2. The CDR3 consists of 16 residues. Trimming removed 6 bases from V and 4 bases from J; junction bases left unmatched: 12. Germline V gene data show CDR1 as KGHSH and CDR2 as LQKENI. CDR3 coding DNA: TGTGCCAGCTCGCCTCTGGGCGGGAGGTCCCCAGATACGCAGTATTTT. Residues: CASSPLGGRSPDTQYF.

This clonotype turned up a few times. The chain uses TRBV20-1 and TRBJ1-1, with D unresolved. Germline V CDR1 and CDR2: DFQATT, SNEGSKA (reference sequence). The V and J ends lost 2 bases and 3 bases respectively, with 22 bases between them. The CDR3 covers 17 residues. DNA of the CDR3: TGCAGTGCTAGACTCCCTCCCGCGGAGGCCATTGACACTGAAGCTTTCTTT. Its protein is CSARLPPAEAIDTEAFF.

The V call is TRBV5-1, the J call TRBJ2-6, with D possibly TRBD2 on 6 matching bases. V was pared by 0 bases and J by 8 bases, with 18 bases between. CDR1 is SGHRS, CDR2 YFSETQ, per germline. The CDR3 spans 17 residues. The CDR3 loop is CASSLEVAGSGPNVLTF. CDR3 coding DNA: TGCGCCAGCAGCTTGGAGGTGGCCGGGAGTGGTCCCAACGTCCTGACTTTC.

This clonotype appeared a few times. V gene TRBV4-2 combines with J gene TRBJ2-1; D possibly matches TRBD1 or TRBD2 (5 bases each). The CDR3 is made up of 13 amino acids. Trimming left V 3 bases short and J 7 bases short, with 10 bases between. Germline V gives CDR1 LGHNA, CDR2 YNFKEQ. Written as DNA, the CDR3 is TGTGCCAGCAGCCAGCTTGGGGGTAATGAGCAGTTCTTC. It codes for CASSQLGGNEQFF.

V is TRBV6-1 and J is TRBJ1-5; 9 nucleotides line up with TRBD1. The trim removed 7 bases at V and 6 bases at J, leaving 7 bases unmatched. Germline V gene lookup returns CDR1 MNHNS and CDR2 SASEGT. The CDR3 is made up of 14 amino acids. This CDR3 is CASIRTGDGQPQHF. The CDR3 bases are TGTGCCAGCATCAGGACAGGGGATGGTCAGCCCCAGCATTTT.

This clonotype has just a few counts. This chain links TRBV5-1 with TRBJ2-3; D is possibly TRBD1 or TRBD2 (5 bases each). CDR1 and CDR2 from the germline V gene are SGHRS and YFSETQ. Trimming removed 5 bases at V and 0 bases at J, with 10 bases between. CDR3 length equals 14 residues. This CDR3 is CASSRDPSTDTQYF. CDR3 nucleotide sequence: TGCGCCAGCAGTCGGGACCCCAGCACAGATACGCAGTATTTT. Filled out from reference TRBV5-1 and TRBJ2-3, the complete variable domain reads KAGVTQTPRYLIKTRGQQVTLSCSPISGHRSVSWYQQTPGQGLQFLFEYFSETQRNKGNFPGRFSGRQFSNSRSEMNVSTLELGDSALYLCASSRDPSTDTQYFGPGTRLTVL.

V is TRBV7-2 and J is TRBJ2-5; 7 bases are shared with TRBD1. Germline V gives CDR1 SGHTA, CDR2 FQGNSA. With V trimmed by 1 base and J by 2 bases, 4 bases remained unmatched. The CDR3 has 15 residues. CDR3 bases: TGTGCCAGCAGCTTAGACAGGGGACCACAAGAGACCCAGTACTTC. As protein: CASSLDRGPQETQYF.

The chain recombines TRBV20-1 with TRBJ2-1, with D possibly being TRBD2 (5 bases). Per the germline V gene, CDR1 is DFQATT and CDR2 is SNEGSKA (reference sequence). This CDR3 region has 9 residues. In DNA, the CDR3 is TGCAGCTCGGGCGGGGAGCAGTTCTTC. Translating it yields CSSGGEQFF.

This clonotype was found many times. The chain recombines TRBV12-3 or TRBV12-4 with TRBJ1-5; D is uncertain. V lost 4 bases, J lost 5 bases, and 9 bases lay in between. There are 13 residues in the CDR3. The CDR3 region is CASSYQTDQPQHF. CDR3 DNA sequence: TGTGCCAGCAGTTACCAAACAGATCAGCCCCAGCATTTT.

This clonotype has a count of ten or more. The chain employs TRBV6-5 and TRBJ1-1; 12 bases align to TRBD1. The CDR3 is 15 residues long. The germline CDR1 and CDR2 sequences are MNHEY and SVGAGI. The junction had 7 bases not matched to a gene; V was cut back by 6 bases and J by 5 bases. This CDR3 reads CASRRDRGRSTEAFF. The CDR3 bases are TGTGCCAGCAGGAGGGACAGGGGGCGGAGTACTGAAGCTTTCTTT.

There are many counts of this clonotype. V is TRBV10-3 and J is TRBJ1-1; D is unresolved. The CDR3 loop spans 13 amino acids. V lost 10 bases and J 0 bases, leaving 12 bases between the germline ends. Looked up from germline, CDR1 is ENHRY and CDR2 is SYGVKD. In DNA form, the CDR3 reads TGTGCCACCCGCGGGGATCTGAACACTGAAGCTTTCTTT. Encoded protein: CATRGDLNTEAFF.